One T cell receptor (beta chain) is described in this entry. The source of the sample is a study of cytomegalovirus exposure and HLA in healthy donors. Primers: 60 Vbeta forward and 13 Jbeta reverse. The assay was immunoSEQ multiplex PCR, and TCRdb's table has in-frame clones only and misses some. The sample has some 150,000 clones; about four fifths are singletons. This TCR derives from a man aged 25 to 40 in good health and CMV-seropositive. Sequencing input: PBMCs.

CDR3 amino acids: CASRGSSYNEQFF. The CDR3 DNA follows: TGTGCCAGCAGGGGGAGCTCCTACAATGAGCAGTTCTTC. V gene TRBV28 combines with J gene TRBJ2-1, with D perhaps matching TRBD2 (5 bases). This CDR3 region has 13 residues. V was trimmed by 6 bases and J by 0 bases, leaving 6 bases between them. Germline loops: CDR1 MDHEN, CDR2 SYDVKM. The variable domain in full, with the rest retrieved from reference TRBV28 and TRBJ2-1, is DVKVTQSSRYLVKRTGEKVFLECVQDMDHENMFWYRQDPGLGLRLIYFSYDVKMKEKGDIPEGYSVSREKKERFSLILESASTNQTSMYLCASRGSSYNEQFFGPGTRLTVL.